This entry describes one T cell receptor (beta chain). The entry originates in a study of technical replicates of blood from a handful of donors. The CDR3 has 15 amino acids. The germline V gene has CDR1 LNHDA and CDR2 SQIVND (reference sequence). V dropped 1 base and J dropped 6 bases, with 13 bases sitting between them. The protocol was immunoSEQ multiplex PCR, while the TCRdb copy is restricted to in-frame clones and leaves out a portion. The top ten clones hold about 0.39% of a sample with under 65,000 clones, about 96% of them seen once. The chain employs TRBV19 and TRBJ2-1, with D possibly TRBD2 on 6 matching bases. The sample consisted of T cells isolated from PBMCs. This clonotype was obtained from a human donor in good health. CDR3 coding DNA: TGTGCCAGTAGTATAGTAGCGGAGACGGGCAATGAGCAGTTCTTC. This translates into CASSIVAETGNEQFF.